This TCR beta chain was sequenced for a study of blood T cell repertoires in COVID-19. Overall study: The United States, Italy and Spain provided the acute and convalescent COVID-19 samples. T cells, B-cell-depleted T cells, or PBMCs supplied cDNA or gDNA.

This CDR3 spans 15 amino acids. From germline, CDR1 is MNHEY and CDR2 SMNVEV (reference sequence). Trimming removed 7 bases from V and 2 bases from J, with 15 bases in between. As originally analysed: From reference gene primer amplification, estimates of nucleated cell counts were derived. Profiling relied on immunoSEQ multiplex PCR, and the TCRdb table lists in-frame clones only, not all of them. The D gene and trimming were derived from the DNA, and the V and J assignments and clone size from that table. The table lists about 250,000 clones, 88% of them singletons. This chain connects TRBV27 to TRBJ2-1; perhaps TRBD2 as D (5 bases). The clonotype comes from a woman aged 25 to 39 with acute or convalescent COVID-19. Input material: peripheral blood. In DNA form, the CDR3 reads TGTGCCAGCACCGAGGGCGGCTATCCCTACAATGAGCAGTTCTTC. The encoded protein is CASTEGGYPYNEQFF.